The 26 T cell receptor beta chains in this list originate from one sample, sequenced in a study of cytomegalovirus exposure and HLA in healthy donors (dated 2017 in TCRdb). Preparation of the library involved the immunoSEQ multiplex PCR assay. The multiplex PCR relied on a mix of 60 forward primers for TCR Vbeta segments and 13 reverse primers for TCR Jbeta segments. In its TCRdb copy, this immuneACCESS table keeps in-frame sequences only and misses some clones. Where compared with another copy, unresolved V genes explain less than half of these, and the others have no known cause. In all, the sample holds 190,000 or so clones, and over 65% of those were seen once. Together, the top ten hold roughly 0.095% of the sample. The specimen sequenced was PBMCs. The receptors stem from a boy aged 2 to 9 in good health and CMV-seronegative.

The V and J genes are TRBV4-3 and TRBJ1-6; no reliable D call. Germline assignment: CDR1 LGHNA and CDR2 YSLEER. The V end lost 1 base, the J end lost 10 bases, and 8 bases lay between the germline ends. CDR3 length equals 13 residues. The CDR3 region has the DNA TGCGCCAGCAGCCAAGTTTTCGGGTCACCCCTCCACTTT. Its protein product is CASSQVFGSPLHF.

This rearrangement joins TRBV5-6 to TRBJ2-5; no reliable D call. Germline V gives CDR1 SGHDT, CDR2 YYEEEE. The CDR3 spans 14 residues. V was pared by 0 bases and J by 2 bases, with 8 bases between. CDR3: CASSLGARQETQYF. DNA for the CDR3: TGTGCCAGCAGCTTGGGTGCTAGGCAAGAGACCCAGTACTTC.

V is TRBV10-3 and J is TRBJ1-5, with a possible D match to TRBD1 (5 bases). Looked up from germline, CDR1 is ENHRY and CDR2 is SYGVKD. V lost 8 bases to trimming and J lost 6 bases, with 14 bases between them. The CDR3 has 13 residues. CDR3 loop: CAIGGGASQPQHF. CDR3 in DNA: TGTGCCATCGGAGGCGGGGCGAGTCAGCCCCAGCATTTT.

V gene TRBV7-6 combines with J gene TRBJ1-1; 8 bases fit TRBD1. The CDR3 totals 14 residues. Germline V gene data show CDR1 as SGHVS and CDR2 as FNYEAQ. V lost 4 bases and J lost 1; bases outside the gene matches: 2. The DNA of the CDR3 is TGTGCCAGCAGCTGGGACAGGAGGAACACTGAAGCTTTCTTT. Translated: CASSWDRRNTEAFF.

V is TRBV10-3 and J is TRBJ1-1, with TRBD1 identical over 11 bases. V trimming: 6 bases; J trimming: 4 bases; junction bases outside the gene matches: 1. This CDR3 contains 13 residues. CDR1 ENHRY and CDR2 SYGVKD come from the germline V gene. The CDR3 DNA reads TGTGCCATCAGGGACAGGGGGCTCACTGAAGCTTTCTTT. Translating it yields CAIRDRGLTEAFF.

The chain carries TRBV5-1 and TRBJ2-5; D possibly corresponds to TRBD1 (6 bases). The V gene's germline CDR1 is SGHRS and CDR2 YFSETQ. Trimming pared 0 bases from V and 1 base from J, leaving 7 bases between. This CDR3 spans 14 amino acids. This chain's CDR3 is CASSLGTVQETQYF. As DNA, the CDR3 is TGCGCCAGCAGCTTGGGGACAGTCCAAGAGACCCAGTACTTC.

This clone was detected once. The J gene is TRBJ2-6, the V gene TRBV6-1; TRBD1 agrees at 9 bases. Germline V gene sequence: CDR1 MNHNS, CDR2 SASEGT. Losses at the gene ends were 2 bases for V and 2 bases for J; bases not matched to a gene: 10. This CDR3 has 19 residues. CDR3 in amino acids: CASSENWRDRETGANVLTF. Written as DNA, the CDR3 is TGTGCCAGCAGTGAAAATTGGCGGGACAGGGAGACTGGGGCCAACGTCCTGACTTTC.

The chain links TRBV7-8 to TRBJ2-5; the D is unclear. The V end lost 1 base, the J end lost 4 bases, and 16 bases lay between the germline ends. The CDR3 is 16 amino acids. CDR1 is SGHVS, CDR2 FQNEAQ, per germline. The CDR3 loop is CASSLDYFVLGETQYF. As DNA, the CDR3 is TGTGCCAGCAGCTTAGACTATTTCGTTTTGGGAGAGACCCAGTACTTC. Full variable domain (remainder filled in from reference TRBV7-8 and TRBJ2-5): GAGVSQSPRYKVAKRGQDVALRCDPISGHVSLFWYQQALGQGPEFLTYFQNEAQLDKSGLPSDRFFAERPEGSVSTLKIQRTQQEDSAVYLCASSLDYFVLGETQYFGPGTRLLVL.

CDR3 in amino acids: CASSPGQTPYEQYF. The CDR3 bases are TGTGCCAGCAGCCCGGGACAGACTCCCTACGAGCAGTACTTC. The J gene is TRBJ2-7, the V gene TRBV5-6; 7 nucleotides agree with TRBD1. CDR3 length equals 14 residues. Germline CDR1 and CDR2: SGHDT and YYEEEE. Trimming took 4 bases from V and 2 from J; bases not matched to a gene: 6.

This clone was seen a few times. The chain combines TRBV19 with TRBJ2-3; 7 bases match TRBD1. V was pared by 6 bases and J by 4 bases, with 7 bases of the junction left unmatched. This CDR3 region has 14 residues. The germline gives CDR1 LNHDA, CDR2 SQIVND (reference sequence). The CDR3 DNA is TGTGCCAGTAGGACAGGGTATATTGCAGATACGCAGTATTTT. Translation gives CASRTGYIADTQYF.

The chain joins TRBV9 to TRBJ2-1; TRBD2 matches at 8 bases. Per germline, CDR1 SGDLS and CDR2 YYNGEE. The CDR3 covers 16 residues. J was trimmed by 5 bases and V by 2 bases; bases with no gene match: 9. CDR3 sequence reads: CASSVDPGLDDNEQFF. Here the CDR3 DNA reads TGTGCCAGCAGCGTGGACCCGGGACTAGATGACAATGAGCAGTTCTTC.

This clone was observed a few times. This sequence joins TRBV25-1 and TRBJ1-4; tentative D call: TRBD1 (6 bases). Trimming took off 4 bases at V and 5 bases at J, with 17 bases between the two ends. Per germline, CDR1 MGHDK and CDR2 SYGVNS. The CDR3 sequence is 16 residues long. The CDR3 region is CASSGGPDRYNEKLFF. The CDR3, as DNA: TGTGCCAGCAGTGGCGGCCCAGACAGGTACAATGAAAAACTGTTTTTT.

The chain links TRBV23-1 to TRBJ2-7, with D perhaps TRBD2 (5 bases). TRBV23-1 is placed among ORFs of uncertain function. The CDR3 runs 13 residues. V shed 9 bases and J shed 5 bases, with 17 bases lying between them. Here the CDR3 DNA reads TGCGCCAGACCCCCCCTCGGGATCAACGAGCAGTACTTC. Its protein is CARPPLGINEQYF.

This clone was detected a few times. CDR3 amino acids: CASSLGRGPGYEQYF. CDR3 DNA sequence: TGTGCCAGCAGCTTAGGTAGGGGGCCCGGCTACGAGCAGTACTTC. The genes are TRBV7-6 and TRBJ2-7, with TRBD1 identical over 7 bases. V lost 1 base, J lost 3 bases, and 6 bases stayed unmatched. Germline CDR1 and CDR2: SGHVS and FNYEAQ. The CDR3 has 15 residues.

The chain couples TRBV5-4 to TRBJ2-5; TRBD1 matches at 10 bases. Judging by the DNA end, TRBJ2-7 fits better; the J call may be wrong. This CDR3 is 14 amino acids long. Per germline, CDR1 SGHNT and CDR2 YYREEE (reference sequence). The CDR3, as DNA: TGTGCCAGCAGCCCGGGGACAGGGGCCTACGAGCAGTACTTC. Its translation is CASSPGTGAYEQYF.

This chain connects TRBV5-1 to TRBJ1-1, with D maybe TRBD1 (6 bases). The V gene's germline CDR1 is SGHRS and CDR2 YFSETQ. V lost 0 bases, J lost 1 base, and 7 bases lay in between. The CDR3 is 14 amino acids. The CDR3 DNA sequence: TGCGCCAGCAGCTTGGTGACAGGGAACACTGAAGCTTTCTTT. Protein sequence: CASSLVTGNTEAFF. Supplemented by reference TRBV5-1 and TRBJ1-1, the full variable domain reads KAGVTQTPRYLIKTRGQQVTLSCSPISGHRSVSWYQQTPGQGLQFLFEYFSETQRNKGNFPGRFSGRQFSNSRSEMNVSTLELGDSALYLCASSLVTGNTEAFFGQGTRLTVV.

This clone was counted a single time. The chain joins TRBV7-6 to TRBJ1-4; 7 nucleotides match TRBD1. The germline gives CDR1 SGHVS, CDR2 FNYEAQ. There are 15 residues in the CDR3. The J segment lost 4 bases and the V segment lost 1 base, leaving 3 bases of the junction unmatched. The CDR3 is CASSLEGAFNEKLFF. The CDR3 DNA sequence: TGTGCCAGCAGCTTAGAGGGGGCTTTTAATGAAAAACTGTTTTTT.

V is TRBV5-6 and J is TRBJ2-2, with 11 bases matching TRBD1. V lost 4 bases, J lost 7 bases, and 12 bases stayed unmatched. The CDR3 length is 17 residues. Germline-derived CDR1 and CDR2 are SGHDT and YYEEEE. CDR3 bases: TGTGCCAGCAGCCCATTACCTGGGACAGGGGGGGACGGGGAGCTGTTTTTT. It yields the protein CASSPLPGTGGDGELFF.

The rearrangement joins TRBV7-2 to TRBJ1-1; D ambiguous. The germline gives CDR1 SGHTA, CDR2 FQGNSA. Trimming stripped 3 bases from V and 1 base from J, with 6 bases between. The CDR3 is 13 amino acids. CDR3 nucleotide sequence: TGTGCCAGCAGCTTCTCCAGGAACACTGAAGCTTTCTTT. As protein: CASSFSRNTEAFF. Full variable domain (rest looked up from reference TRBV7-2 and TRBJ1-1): GAGVSQSPSNKVTEKGKDVELRCDPISGHTALYWYRQSLGQGLEFLIYFQGNSAPDKSGLPSDRFSAERTGGSVSTLTIQRTQQEDSAVYLCASSFSRNTEAFFGQGTRLTVV.

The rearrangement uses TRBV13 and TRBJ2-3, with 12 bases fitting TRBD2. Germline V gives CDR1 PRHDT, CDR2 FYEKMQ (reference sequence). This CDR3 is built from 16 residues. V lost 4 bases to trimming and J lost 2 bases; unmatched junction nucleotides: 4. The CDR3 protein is CASSSGLAGTTDTQYF. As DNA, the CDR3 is TGTGCCAGCAGCTCCGGACTAGCGGGAACCACAGATACGCAGTATTTT.

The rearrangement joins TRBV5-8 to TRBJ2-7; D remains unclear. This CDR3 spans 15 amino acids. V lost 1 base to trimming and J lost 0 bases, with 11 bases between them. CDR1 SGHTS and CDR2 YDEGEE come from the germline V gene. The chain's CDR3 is CASSLYLILSYEQYF. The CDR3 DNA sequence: TGTGCCAGCAGCTTGTATCTAATCCTCTCCTACGAGCAGTACTTC. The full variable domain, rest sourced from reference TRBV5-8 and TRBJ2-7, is EAGVTQSPTHLIKTRGQQATLRCSPISGHTSVYWYQQALGLGLQFLLWYDEGEERNRGNFPPRFSGRQFPNYSSELNVNALELEDSALYLCASSLYLILSYEQYFGPGTRLTVT.

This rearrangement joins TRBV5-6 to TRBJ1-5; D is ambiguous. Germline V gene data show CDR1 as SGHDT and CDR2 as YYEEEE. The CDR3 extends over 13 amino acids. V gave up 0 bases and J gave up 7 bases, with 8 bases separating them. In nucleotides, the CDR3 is TGTGCCAGCAGCTTGGGGGAGTTGCAGCCCCAGCATTTT. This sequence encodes CASSLGELQPQHF.

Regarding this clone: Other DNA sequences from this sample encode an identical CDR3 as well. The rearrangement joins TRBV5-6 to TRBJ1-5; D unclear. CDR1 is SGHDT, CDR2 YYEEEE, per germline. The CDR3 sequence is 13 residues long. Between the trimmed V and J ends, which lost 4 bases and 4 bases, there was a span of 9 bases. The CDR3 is CASSPGLNQPQHF. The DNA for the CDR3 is TGTGCCAGCAGCCCGGGTTTAAATCAGCCCCAGCATTTT.

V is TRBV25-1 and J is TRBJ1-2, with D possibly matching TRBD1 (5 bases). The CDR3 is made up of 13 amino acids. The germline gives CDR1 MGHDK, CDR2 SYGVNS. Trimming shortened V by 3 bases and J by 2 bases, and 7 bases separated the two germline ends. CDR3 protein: CASSDQGNYGYTF. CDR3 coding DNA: TGTGCCAGCAGTGACCAGGGAAACTATGGCTACACCTTC.

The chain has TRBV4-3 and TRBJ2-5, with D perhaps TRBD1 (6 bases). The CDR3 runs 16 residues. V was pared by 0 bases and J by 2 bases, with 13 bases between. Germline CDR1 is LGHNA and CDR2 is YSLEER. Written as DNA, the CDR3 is TGCGCCAGCAGCCAAGATATAGGGGGTAAGCAAGAGACCCAGTACTTC. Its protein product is CASSQDIGGKQETQYF.

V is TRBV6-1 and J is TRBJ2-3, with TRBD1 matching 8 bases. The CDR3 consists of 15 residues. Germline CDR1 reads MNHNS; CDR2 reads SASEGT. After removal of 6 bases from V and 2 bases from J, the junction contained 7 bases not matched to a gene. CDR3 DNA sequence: TGTGCCAGCAGGGACCGGGACAGGTACACAGATACGCAGTATTTT. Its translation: CASRDRDRYTDTQYF.